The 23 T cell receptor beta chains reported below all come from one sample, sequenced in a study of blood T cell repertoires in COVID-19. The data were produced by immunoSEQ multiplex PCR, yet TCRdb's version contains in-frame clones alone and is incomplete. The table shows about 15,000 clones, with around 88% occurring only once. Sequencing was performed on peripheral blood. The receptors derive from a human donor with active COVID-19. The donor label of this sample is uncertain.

As DNA, the CDR3 is TGTGCCAGTAGCTTGGGGACAGCGATAGACGAGCAGTACTTC. Residues: CASSLGTAIDEQYF. The V call is TRBV19, the J call TRBJ2-7, with 7 bases fitting TRBD1. With V trimmed by 6 bases and J by 5 bases, 10 bases remained unmatched. The length of the CDR3 is 14 residues. Germline CDR1 LNHDA, CDR2 SQIVND (reference sequence).

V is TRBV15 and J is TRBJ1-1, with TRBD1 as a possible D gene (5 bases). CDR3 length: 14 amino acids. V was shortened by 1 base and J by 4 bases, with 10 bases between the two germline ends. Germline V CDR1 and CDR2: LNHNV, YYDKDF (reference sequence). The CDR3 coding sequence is TGTGCCACCAGCAGAGTTTCGGGGGGCACTGAAGCTTTCTTT. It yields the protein CATSRVSGGTEAFF.

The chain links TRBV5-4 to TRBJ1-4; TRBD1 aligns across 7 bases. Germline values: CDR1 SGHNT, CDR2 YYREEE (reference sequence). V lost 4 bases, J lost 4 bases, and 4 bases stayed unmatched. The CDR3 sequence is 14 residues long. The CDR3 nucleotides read TGTGCCAGCAGCGCGGGACAGAATAATGAAAAACTGTTTTTT. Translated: CASSAGQNNEKLFF. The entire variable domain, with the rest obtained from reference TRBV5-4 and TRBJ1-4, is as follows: ETGVTQSPTHLIKTRGQQVTLRCSSQSGHNTVSWYQQALGQGPQFIFQYYREEENGRGNFPPRFSGLQFPNYSSELNVNALELDDSALYLCASSAGQNNEKLFFGSGTQLSVL.

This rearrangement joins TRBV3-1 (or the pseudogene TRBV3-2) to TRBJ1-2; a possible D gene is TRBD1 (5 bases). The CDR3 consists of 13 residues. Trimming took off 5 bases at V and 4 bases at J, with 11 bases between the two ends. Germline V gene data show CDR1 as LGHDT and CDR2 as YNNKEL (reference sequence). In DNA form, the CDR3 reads TGTGCCAGCAGCTCCTCCAGGGTCTATGGCTACACCTTC. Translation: CASSSSRVYGYTF.

The CDR3, as DNA: TGTGCCAGCAGCGTAGGCGGGGGGGGCGGAAACACCATATATTTT. This sequence encodes CASSVGGGGGNTIYF. The rearrangement links TRBV9 to TRBJ1-3, with D perhaps TRBD1 (6 bases). Per germline, CDR1 SGDLS and CDR2 YYNGEE. The CDR3 spans 15 residues. Deletions cut 0 bases from V and 4 bases from J, with 11 bases between. Together with reference TRBV9 and TRBJ1-3, the CDR3 gives the full variable domain: DSGVTQTPKHLITATGQRVTLRCSPRSGDLSVYWYQQSLDQGLQFLIQYYNGEERAKGNILERFSAQQFPDLHSELNLSSLELGDSALYFCASSVGGGGGNTIYFGEGSWLTVV.

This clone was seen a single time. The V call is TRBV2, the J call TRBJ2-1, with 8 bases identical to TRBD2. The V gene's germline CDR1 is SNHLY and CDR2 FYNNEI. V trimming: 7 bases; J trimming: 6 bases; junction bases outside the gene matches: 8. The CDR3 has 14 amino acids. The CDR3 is CASTGTSSVNEQFF. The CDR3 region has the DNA TGTGCCAGCACCGGGACTAGTAGTGTCAATGAGCAGTTCTTC.

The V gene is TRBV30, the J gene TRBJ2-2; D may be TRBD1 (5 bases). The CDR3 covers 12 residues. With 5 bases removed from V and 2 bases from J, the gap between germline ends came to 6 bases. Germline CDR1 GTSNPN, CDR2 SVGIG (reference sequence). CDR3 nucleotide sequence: TGTGCCTGGGGGGCAAACACCGGGGAGCTGTTTTTT. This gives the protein CAWGANTGELFF.

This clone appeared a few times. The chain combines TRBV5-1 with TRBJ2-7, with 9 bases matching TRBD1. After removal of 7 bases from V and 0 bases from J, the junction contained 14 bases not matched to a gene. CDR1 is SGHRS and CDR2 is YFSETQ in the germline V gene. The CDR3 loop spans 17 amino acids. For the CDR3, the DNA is TGCGCCAGCCGAGGCGGGACAGGGCCTTTCCGCTCCTACGAGCAGTACTTC. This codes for CASRGGTGPFRSYEQYF.

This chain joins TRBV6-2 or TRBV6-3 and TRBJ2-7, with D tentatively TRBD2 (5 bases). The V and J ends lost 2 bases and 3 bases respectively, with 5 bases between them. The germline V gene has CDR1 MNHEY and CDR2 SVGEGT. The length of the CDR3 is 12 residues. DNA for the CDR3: TGTGCCAGCAGTTACGAGGGCTACGAGCAGTACTTC. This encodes CASSYEGYEQYF.

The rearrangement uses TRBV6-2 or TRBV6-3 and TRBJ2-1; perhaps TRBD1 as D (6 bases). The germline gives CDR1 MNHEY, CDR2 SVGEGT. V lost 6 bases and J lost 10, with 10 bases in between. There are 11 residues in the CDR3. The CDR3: CASSRGQEQFF. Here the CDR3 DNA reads TGTGCCAGCAGCCGCGGACAGGAGCAGTTCTTC.

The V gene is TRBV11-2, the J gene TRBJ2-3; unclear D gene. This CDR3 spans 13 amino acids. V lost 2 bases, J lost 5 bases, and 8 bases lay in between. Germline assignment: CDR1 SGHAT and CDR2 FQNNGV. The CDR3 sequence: CASSLNHGDTQYF. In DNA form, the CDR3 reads TGTGCCAGCAGCTTAAATCACGGAGATACGCAGTATTTT.

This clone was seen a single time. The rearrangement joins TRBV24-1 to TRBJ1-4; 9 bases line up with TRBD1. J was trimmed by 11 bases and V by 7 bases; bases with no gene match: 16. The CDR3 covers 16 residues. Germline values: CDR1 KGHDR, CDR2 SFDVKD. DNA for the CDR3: TGTGCCACCAGCCCAGATTTGGGACAGGGAATTAGGAAACTGTTTTTT. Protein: CATSPDLGQGIRKLFF.

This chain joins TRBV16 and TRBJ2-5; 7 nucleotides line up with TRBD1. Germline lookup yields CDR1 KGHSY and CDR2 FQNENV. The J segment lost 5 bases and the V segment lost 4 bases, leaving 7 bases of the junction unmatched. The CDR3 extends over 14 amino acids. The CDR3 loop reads CASSPRGPRETQYF. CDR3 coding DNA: TGTGCCAGCAGCCCGAGGGGGCCCCGGGAGACCCAGTACTTC.

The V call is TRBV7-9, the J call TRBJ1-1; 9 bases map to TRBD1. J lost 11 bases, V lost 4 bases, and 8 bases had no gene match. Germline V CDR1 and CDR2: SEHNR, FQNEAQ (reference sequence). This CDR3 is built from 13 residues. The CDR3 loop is CASSSLQGATAFF. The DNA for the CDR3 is TGTGCCAGCAGCTCCTTACAGGGGGCAACGGCTTTCTTT.

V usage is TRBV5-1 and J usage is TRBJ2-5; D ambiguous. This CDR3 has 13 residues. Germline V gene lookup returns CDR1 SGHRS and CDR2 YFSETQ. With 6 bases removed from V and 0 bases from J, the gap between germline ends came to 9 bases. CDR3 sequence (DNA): TGCGCCAGCATGAGGATGGACCAAGAGACCCAGTACTTC. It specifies CASMRMDQETQYF. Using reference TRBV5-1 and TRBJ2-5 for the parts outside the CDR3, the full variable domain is KAGVTQTPRYLIKTRGQQVTLSCSPISGHRSVSWYQQTPGQGLQFLFEYFSETQRNKGNFPGRFSGRQFSNSRSEMNVSTLELGDSALYLCASMRMDQETQYFGPGTRLLVL.

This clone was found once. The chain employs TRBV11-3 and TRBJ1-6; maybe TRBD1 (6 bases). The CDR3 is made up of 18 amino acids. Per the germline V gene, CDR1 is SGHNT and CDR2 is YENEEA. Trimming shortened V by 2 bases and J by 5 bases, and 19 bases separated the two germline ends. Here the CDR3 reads CASSLKAPGGSHNSPLHF. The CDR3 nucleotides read TGTGCCAGCAGCTTAAAGGCCCCGGGGGGCTCGCATAATTCACCCCTCCACTTT.

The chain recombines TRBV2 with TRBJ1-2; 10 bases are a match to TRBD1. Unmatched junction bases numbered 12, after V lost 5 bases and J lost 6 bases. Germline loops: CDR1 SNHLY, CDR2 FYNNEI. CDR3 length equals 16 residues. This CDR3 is CASSLTRQGASDGYTF. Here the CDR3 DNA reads TGTGCCAGCAGTCTAACCCGACAGGGGGCATCTGATGGCTACACCTTC.

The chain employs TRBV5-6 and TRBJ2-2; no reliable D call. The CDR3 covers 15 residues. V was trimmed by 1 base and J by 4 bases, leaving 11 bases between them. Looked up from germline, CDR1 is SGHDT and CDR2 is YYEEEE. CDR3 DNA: TGTGCCAGCAGCTTGCGGTTTTTTACCACCGGGGAGCTGTTTTTT. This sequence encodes CASSLRFFTTGELFF.

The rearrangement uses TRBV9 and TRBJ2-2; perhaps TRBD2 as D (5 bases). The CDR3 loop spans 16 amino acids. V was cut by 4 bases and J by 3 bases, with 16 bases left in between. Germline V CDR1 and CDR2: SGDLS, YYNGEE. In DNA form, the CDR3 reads TGTGCCAGCAGCCTACGGTTTATAGCGTACACCGGGGAGCTGTTTTTT. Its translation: CASSLRFIAYTGELFF.

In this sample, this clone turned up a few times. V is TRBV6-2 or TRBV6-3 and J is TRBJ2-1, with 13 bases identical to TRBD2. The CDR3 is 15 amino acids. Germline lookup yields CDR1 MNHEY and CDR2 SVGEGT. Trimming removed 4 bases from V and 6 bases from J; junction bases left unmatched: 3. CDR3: CASSFRTSGGNEQFF. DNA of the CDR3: TGTGCCAGCAGTTTTCGGACTAGCGGGGGCAATGAGCAGTTCTTC.

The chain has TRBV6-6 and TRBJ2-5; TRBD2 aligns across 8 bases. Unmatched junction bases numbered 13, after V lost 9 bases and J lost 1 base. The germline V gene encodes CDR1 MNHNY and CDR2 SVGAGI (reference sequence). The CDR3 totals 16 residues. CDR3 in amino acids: CASSPPGLAVQETQYF. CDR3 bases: TGTGCCAGTTCACCTCCCGGACTAGCAGTCCAAGAGACCCAGTACTTC.

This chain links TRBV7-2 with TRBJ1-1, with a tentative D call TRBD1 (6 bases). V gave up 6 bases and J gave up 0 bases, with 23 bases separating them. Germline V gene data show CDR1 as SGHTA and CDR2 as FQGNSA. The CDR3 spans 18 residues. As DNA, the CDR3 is TGTGCCAGCAGGGCCTCCGGGACACGCAAAGGACTGAACACTGAAGCTTTCTTT. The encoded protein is CASRASGTRKGLNTEAFF.

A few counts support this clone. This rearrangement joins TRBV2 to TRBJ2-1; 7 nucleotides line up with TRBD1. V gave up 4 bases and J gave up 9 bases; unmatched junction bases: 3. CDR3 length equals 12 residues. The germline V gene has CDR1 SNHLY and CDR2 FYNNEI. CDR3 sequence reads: CASSVRQGEQFF. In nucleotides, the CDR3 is TGTGCCAGCAGTGTACGACAGGGTGAGCAGTTCTTC.